This T cell receptor (beta chain) was identified during a study of shared clonotypes between healthy human individuals. Study at large: Three plates each covered CD4 naive and memory; CD8 naive two, CD8 memory one. Points from the study as a whole: Larger estimated richness was generally recorded for naive subsets relative to memory subsets.

The V end was cut by 6 bases, the J end by 5 bases, with 16 bases between. The CDR3 consists of 14 residues. Germline CDR1 reads MNHEY; CDR2 reads SVGAGI. This clone turned up a few times. The target antigen is unknown. Evenly divided among several immunoSEQ plates was the genomic DNA of each subset. Methods used by the authors: ImmunoSEQ yielded junction-only sequences lacking quality scores, so filtering differed. The table came from immunoSEQ multiplex PCR; TCRdb's copy has only in-frame clones and leaves some out. V, J and clone size were drawn from that table, and D and trimming were deduced from the DNA. Among about 2.4 million clones listed, approximately 94% were seen once.

Source material: naive CD4+ T cells from PBMCs. The subset denotes: CD45RA+ positively selected. The clonotype originates from a man between 18 and 29 years old in good health. Some clones in this sample may be carry-over from other donors' samples. V gene TRBV6-5 combines with J gene TRBJ1-1; D uncertain. CDR3 protein: CASRTSQSGTEAFF. CDR3 nucleotides: TGTGCCAGCAGGACAAGCCAAAGCGGGACTGAAGCTTTCTTT.